These 13 T cell receptor beta chains were sequenced from one sample in a study of CD8+CD57+ T cells in acquired aplastic anemia. Patients included in sequencing had previously demonstrated CD8+CD57+ cell expansion by flow cytometry. TCR beta VDJ and CDR3 were profiled, and genomic DNA was the template. TCRdb analysed the reads with MiXCR anew, one entry per CDR3 protein. This sample has 150,000 to 200,000 distinct CDR3 sequences; 71% occur once, and the top ten carry around 45%. The source material was sorted CD4+, CD8+, or CD8+CD57+ T cells (not recorded which) from PBMCs. The receptors here all came from a human donor with aplastic anemia.

This clonotype was observed a single time. Mismatch with germline at one junction end may stem from a read error. The chain has TRBV15 and TRBJ2-1, with D perhaps being TRBD1 or TRBD2 (5 bases each). The germline CDR1 and CDR2 sequences are LNHNV and YYDKDF (reference sequence). This CDR3 contains 15 residues. CDR3 DNA sequence: TGTGCCACCAGCAGAGACGGGGCATTCTACACTGAGCAGTTCTTC. It is translated as CATSRDGAFYTEQFF.

The genes are TRBV6-5 and TRBJ2-3; 9 positions match TRBD2. J lost 3 bases, V lost 10 bases, and 5 bases had no gene match. The CDR3 covers 13 residues. From germline, CDR1 is MNHEY and CDR2 SVGAGI. CDR3 nucleotides: TGTGCCATCAGGGCGGGGGGGACAGATACGCAGTATTTT. Residues: CAIRAGGTDTQYF.

The chain combines TRBV29-1 with TRBJ2-3; tentative D call: TRBD2 (5 bases). Germline V CDR1 and CDR2: SQVTM, ANQGSEA. CDR3 length: 13 residues. With 3 bases removed from V and 2 bases from J, the gap between germline ends came to 9 bases. The CDR3 sequence is CSVEGGLTDTQYF. The CDR3 DNA follows: TGCAGCGTTGAGGGCGGGCTCACAGATACGCAGTATTTT.

The chain couples TRBV5-5 to TRBJ1-6; D call uncertain. Trimming shortened V by 0 bases and J by 6 bases, and 13 bases separated the two germline ends. CDR1 is SGHKS and CDR2 is YYEKEE in the germline V gene (reference sequence). The CDR3 extends over 16 amino acids. CDR3 amino acids: CASSLATATLNSPLHF. CDR3 nucleotide sequence: TGTGCCAGCAGCTTGGCTACGGCAACTCTTAATTCACCCCTCCACTTT.

The V and J genes are TRBV6-2 or TRBV6-3 and TRBJ2-6; D ambiguous. Germline loops: CDR1 MNHEY, CDR2 SVGEGT. V was clipped by 7 bases and J by 4 bases, with 5 bases between them. This CDR3 contains 12 residues. Here the CDR3 DNA reads TGTGCCAGCAAGCAGGGGGCCAACGTCCTGACTTTC. It encodes CASKQGANVLTF.

In DNA form, the CDR3 reads TGCAGCGTGGTTCGGCTGGGGGGAGAGACCCAGTACTTC. It translates to CSVVRLGGETQYF. The rearrangement links TRBV29-1 to TRBJ2-5, with a weak D call TRBD2 (6 bases). Trimming removed 6 bases at V and 4 bases at J, with 15 bases between. From germline, CDR1 is SQVTM and CDR2 ANQGSEA. This CDR3 is 13 amino acids long.

V and J are TRBV7-2 and TRBJ2-5; D may be TRBD2 (5 bases). The V gene lost 2 bases and the J gene lost 4 bases, with 8 bases spanning the gap. Germline-derived CDR1 and CDR2 are SGHTA and FQGNSA. The CDR3 extends over 13 amino acids. In DNA form, the CDR3 reads TGTGCCAGCAGCTTAAGGGCGGGAGAGACCCAGTACTTC. Its protein product is CASSLRAGETQYF.

This chain joins TRBV10-3 and TRBJ2-1, with a tentative D call TRBD2 (6 bases). Between the trimmed V and J ends, which lost 7 bases and 7 bases, there was a span of 17 bases. Germline assignment: CDR1 ENHRY and CDR2 SYGVKD. The CDR3 loop spans 14 amino acids. The CDR3 sequence is CAITASEKGNEQFF. The DNA of the CDR3 is TGTGCCATCACCGCTAGCGAAAAGGGGAATGAGCAGTTCTTC.

The chain links TRBV9 to TRBJ2-7; 9 bases are a match to TRBD2. This CDR3 has 14 residues. V shed 2 bases, J shed 5 bases, and the junction held 5 bases outside the gene matches. Germline values: CDR1 SGDLS, CDR2 YYNGEE. The CDR3 region is CASSVEGLANEQYF. CDR3 sequence (DNA): TGTGCCAGCAGCGTCGAGGGACTAGCAAACGAGCAGTACTTC.

The chain recombines TRBV24-1 with TRBJ2-3; D remains unclear. CDR1 is KGHDR, CDR2 SFDVKD, per germline. Trimming took off 5 bases at V and 4 bases at J, with 21 bases between the two ends. This CDR3 region has 17 residues. The CDR3 bases are TGTGCCACCAGTGTTGGTACGTCCCGAAGGGTCGCAGATACGCAGTATTTT. This gives the protein CATSVGTSRRVADTQYF.

As concerns this clonotype: A read error is likely, as this CDR3 ends without the conserved phenylalanine or tryptophan. The limits of the CDR3 on the DNA are not certain, so only TCRdb's listed CDR3 is given. This chain links TRBV7-3 with TRBJ2-7; the table's D call, TRBD1, has no DNA check behind it. CDR1 and CDR2 (germline): SGHTA, FQGTGA. Counting both end residues, the CDR3 totals 10 amino acids. CDR3 in amino acids: CASSVGRGAA.

This clonotype occurred a few times. The CDR3 reads CASGGSLNQPQHF. CDR3 DNA sequence: TGTGCCAGCGGAGGGTCTCTCAATCAGCCCCAGCATTTT. V gene TRBV7-9 combines with J gene TRBJ1-5; D is unresolved. V gave up 8 bases and J gave up 3 bases, with 11 bases separating them. The CDR3 has 13 amino acids. Germline assignment: CDR1 SEHNR and CDR2 FQNEAQ (reference sequence).

The chain joins TRBV7-9 to TRBJ1-1, with D unresolved. The V and J ends lost 4 bases and 2 bases respectively, with 8 bases between them. This CDR3 is built from 13 residues. Germline V gene data show CDR1 as SEHNR and CDR2 as FQNEAQ (reference sequence). This CDR3 is CASSSFSNTEAFF. In DNA, the CDR3 is TGTGCCAGCAGCTCATTTTCAAACACTGAAGCTTTCTTT.